This T cell receptor (beta chain) stems from a study of cytomegalovirus exposure and HLA in healthy donors. Findings of the study overall: Most CMV-associated TCR beta chains were later found to appear HLA-restricted. Most TCR beta V segments were productive about 90% or about 30% of the time in an earlier analysis.

There are 14 residues in the CDR3. The V end was cut by 7 bases, the J end by 6 bases, with 13 bases between. Germline CDR1 is MNHEY and CDR2 is SMNVEV (reference sequence). Primers for the PCR totalled 60 Vbeta and 13 Jbeta. In the authors' methods: Unique TCR beta chains totaled roughly 80 million in a later count, with roughly 11 million of them shared. Clones were sequenced by immunoSEQ multiplex PCR, and TCRdb holds only the in-frame ones, with some missing. The DNA was the basis for D and trimming; V, J and clone size are from that table. The data hold approximately 290,000 clones, with over 70% observed a single time. This clone was found a few times. The antigen remains unidentified.

The chain recombines TRBV27 with TRBJ1-6, with a weak D call TRBD1 (6 bases). This clonotype was obtained from a girl aged 2-10 years in good health and CMV-seronegative. The specimen sequenced was PBMCs. This CDR3 reads CASTLGGANSPLHF. The CDR3 DNA is TGTGCCAGCACCCTAGGGGGGGCTAATTCACCCCTCCACTTT.